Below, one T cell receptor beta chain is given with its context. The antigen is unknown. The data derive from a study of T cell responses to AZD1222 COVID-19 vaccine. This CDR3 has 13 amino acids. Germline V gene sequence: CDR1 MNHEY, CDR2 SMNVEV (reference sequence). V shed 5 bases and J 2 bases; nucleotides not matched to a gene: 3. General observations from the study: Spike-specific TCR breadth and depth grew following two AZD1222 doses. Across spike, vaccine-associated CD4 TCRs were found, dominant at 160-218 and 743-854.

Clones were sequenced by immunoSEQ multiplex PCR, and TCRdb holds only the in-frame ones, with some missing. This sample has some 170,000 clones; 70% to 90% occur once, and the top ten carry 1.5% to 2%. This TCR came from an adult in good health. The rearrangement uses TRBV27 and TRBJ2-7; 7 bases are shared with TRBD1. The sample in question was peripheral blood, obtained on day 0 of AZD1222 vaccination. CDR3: CASSRQGTYEQYF. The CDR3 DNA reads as TGTGCCAGCAGTAGACAGGGAACCTACGAGCAGTACTTC.